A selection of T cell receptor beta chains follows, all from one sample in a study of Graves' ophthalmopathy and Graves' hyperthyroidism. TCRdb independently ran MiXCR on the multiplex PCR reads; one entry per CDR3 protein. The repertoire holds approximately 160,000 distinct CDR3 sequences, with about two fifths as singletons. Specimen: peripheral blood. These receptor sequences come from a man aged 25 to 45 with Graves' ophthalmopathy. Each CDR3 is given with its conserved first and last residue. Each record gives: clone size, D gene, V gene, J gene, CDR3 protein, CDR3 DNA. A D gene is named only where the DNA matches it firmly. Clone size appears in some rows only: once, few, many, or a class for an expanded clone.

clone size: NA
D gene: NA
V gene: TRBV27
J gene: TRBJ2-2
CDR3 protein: CASKIGALTGELFF
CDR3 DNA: TGTGCCAGCAAGATAGGGGCGCTCACCGGGGAGCTGTTTTTT

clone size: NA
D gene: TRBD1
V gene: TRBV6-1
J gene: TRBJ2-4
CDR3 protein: CASRPGQGSGKNIQYF
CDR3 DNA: TGTGCCAGCAGACCCGGACAGGGAAGTGGCAAAAACATTCAGTACTTC

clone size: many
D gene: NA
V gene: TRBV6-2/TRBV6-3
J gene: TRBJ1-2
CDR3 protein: CASSYFRARNYGYTF
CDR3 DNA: TGTGCCAGCAGTTACTTCAGGGCTCGTAACTATGGCTACACCTTC

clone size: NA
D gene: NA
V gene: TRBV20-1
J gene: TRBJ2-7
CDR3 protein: CSAHPRGVYEQYF
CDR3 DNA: TGCAGTGCTCACCCAAGGGGCGTATACGAGCAGTACTTC

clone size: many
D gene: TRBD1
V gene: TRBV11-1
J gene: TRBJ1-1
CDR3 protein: CASSSTSGQVEAFF
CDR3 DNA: TGTGCCAGCAGCTCTACCAGCGGACAGGTCGAAGCTTTCTTT

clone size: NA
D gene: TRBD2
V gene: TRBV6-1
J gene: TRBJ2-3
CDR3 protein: CASSAAGGSDTQYF
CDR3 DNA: TGTGCCAGCAGTGCAGCGGGGGGTTCAGATACGCAGTATTTT

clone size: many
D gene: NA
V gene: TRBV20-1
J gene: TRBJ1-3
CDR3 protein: CSARVWGPGNTIYF
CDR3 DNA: TGCAGTGCTAGGGTGTGGGGTCCGGGAAACACCATATATTTT

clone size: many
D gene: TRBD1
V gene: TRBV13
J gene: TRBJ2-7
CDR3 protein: CASSLGAGGAYEQYF
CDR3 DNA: TGTGCCAGCAGCTTAGGAGCAGGGGGCGCCTACGAGCAGTACTTC

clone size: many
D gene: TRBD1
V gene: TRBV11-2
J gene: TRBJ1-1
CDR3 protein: CASSSGGRGAEAFF
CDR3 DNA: TGTGCCAGCAGCTCAGGGGGCAGGGGCGCTGAAGCTTTCTTT

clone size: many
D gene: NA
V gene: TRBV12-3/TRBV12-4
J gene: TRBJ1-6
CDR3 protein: CASSLRTGDSPLHF
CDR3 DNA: TGTGCCAGCAGTTTAAGAACCGGGGATTCACCCCTCCACTTT

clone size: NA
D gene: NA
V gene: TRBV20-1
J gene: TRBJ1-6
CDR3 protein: CSARATQRNSPLHF
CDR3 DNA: TGCAGTGCTAGAGCAACCCAGCGTAATTCACCCCTCCACTTT

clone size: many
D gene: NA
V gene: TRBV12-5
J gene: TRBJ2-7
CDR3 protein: CASGLDSGEQYF
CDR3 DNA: TGTGCTAGTGGTTTAGACAGTGGCGAGCAGTACTTC

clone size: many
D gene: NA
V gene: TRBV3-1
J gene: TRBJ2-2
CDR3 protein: CASRGTLGGADTGELFF
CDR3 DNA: TGTGCCAGCAGGGGGACCCTTGGGGGCGCGGACACCGGGGAGCTGTTTTTT

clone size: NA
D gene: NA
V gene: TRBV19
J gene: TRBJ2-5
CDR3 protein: CASAFKETQYF
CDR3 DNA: TGTGCCAGTGCCTTTAAAGAGACCCAGTACTTC

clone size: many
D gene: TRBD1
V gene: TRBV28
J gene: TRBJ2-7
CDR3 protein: CASRLGQVYEQYF
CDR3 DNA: TGTGCCAGCAGATTAGGACAGGTCTACGAGCAGTACTTC

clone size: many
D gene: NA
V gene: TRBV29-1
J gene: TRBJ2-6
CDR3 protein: CTSLKQGSPGANVLTF
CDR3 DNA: TGCACCTCTCTTAAACAGGGCTCCCCTGGGGCCAACGTCCTGACTTTC

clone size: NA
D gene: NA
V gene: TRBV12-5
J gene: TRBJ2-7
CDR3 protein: CASGLAGGTFYEQYF
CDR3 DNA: TGTGCTAGTGGTTTGGCCGGGGGCACCTTTTACGAGCAGTACTTC

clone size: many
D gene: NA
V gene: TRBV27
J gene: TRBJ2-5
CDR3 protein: CASSSASAVGTQYF
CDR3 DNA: TGTGCCAGCAGTTCGGCCAGCGCCGTAGGGACCCAGTACTTC

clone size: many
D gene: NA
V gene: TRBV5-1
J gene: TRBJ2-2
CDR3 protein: CASSLGPGDPGELFF
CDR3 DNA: TGCGCCAGCAGCTTGGGACCAGGGGACCCCGGGGAGCTGTTTTTT

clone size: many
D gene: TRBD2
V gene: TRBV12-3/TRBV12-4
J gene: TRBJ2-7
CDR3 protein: CASSNALAGKNYEQYF
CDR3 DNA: TGTGCCAGCAGCAACGCATTAGCGGGAAAAAACTACGAGCAGTACTTC

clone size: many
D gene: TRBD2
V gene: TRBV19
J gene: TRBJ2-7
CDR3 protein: CASSIYLAGAYGQYF
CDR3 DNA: TGTGCCAGTAGTATCTATCTAGCGGGAGCCTACGGGCAGTACTTC

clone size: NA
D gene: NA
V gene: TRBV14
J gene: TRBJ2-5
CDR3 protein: CASSQVGIQETQYF
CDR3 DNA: TGTGCCAGCAGCCAAGTGGGTATCCAAGAGACCCAGTACTTC

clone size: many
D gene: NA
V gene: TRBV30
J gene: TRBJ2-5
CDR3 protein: CACPRGDQETQYF
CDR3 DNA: TGTGCCTGTCCTCGGGGAGACCAAGAGACCCAGTACTTC

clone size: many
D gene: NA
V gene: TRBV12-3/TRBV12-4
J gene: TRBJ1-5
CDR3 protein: CATSDRGLQPQHF
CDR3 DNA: TGTGCCACTTCGGACCGAGGGTTACAGCCCCAGCATTTT

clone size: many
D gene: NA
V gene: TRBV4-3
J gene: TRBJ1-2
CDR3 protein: CASSQDSYGYTF
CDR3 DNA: TGCGCCAGCAGCCAAGATAGCTATGGCTACACCTTC

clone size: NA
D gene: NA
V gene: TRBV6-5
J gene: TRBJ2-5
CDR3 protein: CASSYSGGTYQETQYF
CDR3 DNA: TGTGCCAGCAGTTACTCCGGTGGGACGTACCAAGAGACCCAGTACTTC

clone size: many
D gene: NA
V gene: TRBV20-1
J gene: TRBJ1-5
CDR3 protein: CSAREIGGGGQPQHF
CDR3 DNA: TGCAGTGCTAGAGAAATAGGAGGGGGGGGGCAGCCCCAGCATTTT

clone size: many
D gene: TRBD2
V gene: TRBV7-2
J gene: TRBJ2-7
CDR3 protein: CASSYSGTSRSEQYF
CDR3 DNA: TGTGCCAGCAGCTACTCCGGGACTAGTCGAAGCGAGCAGTACTTC

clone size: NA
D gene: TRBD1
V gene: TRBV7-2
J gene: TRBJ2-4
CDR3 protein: CASSSTTGDIQYF
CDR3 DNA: TGTGCCAGCAGCTCCACGACAGGGGACATTCAGTACTTC

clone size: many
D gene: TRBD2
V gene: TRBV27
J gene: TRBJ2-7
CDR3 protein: CASSPRTAGSGTSTKGYF
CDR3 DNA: TGTGCCAGCAGTCCCAGGACGGCTGGTTCCGGGACTAGCACTAAGGGGTACTTC

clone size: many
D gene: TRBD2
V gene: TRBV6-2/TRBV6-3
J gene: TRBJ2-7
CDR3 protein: CASSWNPSGKGMQYF
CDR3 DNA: TGTGCCAGCAGTTGGAATCCTAGCGGGAAGGGTATGCAATACTTC

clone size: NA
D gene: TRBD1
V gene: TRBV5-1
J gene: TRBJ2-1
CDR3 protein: CASSAAGTEPSNEQFF
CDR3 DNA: TGCGCCAGCAGCGCAGCCGGGACAGAACCCTCGAATGAGCAGTTCTTC

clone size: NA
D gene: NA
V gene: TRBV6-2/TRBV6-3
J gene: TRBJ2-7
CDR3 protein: CASSYSGHPTYEQYF
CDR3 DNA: TGTGCCAGCAGTTACTCCGGACACCCTACCTACGAGCAGTACTTC

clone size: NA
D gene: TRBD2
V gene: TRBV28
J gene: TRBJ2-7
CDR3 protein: CATSGGATSGRQQYF
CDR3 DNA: TGTGCCACATCAGGCGGGGCTACTAGCGGGAGACAGCAGTACTTC

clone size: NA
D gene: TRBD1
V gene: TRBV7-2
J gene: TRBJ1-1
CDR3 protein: CASSLGGQGGRAFF
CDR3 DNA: TGTGCCAGCAGCTTAGGTGGACAGGGGGGGAGGGCTTTCTTT

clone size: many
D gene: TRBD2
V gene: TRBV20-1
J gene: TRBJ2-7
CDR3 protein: CSANRLAGVVIVSYEQYF
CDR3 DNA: TGCAGTGCCAACAGACTAGCGGGCGTTGTTATAGTATCCTACGAGCAGTACTTC

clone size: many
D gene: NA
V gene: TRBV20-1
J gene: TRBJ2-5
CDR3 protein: CSGRGPQETQYF
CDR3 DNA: TGCAGTGGGAGGGGACCCCAAGAGACCCAGTACTTC

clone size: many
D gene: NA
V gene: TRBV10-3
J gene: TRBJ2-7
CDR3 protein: CAISESEVARYEQYF
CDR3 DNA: TGTGCCATCAGTGAGTCTGAGGTCGCTCGGTACGAGCAGTACTTC

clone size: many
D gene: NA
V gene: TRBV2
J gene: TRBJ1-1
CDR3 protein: CASTITREGEAFF
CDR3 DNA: TGTGCCAGCACCATTACCCGGGAGGGTGAAGCTTTCTTT

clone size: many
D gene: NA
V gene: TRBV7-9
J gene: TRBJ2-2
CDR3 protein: CASSDYVGTGELFF
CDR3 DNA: TGTGCCAGCAGCGATTACGTAGGCACCGGGGAGCTGTTTTTT

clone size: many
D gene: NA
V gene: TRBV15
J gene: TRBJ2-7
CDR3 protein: CATSRDPGYEQYF
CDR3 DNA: TGTGCCACCAGCAGAGATCCCGGCTACGAGCAGTACTTC

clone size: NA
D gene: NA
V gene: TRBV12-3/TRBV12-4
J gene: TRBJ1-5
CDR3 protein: CASSVRDNQPQHF
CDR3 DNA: TGTGCCAGCAGTGTCAGGGACAACCAGCCCCAGCATTTT

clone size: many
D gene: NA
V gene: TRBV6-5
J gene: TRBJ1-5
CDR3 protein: CASAGGSNQPQHF
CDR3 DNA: TGTGCCAGCGCGGGGGGTAGCAATCAGCCCCAGCATTTT